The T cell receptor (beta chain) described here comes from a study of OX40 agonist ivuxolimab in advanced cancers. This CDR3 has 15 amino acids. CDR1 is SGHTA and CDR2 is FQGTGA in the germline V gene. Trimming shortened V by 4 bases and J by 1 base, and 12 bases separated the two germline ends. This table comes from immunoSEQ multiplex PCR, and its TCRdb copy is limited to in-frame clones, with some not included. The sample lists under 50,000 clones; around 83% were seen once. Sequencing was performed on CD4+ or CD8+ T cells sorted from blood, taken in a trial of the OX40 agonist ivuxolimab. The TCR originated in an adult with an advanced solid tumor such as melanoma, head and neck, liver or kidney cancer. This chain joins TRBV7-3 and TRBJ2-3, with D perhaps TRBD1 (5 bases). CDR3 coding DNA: TGTGCCAGCAGCTCAAGCAGGGTGGGCACAGATACGCAGTATTTT. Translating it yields CASSSSRVGTDTQYF. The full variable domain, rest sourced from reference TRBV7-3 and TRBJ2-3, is GAGVSQTPSNKVTEKGKYVELRCDPISGHTALYWYRQSLGQGPEFLIYFQGTGAADDSGLPNDRFFAVRPEGSVSTLKIQRTERGDSAVYLCASSSSRVGTDTQYFGPGTRLTVL.